Listed below are T cell receptor beta chains from one sample, sequenced in a study of control samples from healthy donors and cancer patients. Clones were read by immunoSEQ multiplex PCR, and TCRdb kept only the in-frame ones, dropping some. Of about 92,000 clones listed, 82% are singletons. What was sequenced was blood. The receptors were gathered from a woman in her fifties or sixties in good health. Both conserved end residues are part of each CDR3. D genes are given only for firm matches. Rows give clone size only sometimes, using once, few, many, or a class for an expanded clone.

>-|TRBJ2-7|-|TRBV5-4
CASSLNRATYEQYF
TGTGCCAGCAGCTTGAACAGGGCCACCTACGAGCAGTACTTC
>-|TRBJ2-1|-|TRBV7-9
CASRRDQSYNEQFF
TGTGCCAGCCGCAGGGATCAGTCATACAATGAGCAGTTCTTC
>-|TRBJ2-3|TRBD2|TRBV10-1
CASNPSGRSTDTQYF
TGCGCCAGCAATCCTAGCGGGAGGTCCACAGATACGCAGTATTTT
>once|TRBJ2-3|-|TRBV3-1/TRBV3-2
CASSQRGSQYF
TGTGCCAGCAGCCAGAGGGGCTCGCAGTATTTT
>few|TRBJ2-7|-|TRBV28
CASTEGYEQYF
TGTGCCAGCACAGAAGGCTACGAGCAGTACTTC
>few|TRBJ2-7|-|TRBV28
CASSFLESSYEQYF
TGTGCCAGCTCATTCCTAGAAAGCTCCTACGAGCAGTACTTC
>-|TRBJ1-1|TRBD1|TRBV11-2
CASSYDRGRLNEAFF
TGTGCCAGCAGCTACGACAGGGGGCGCCTTAATGAAGCTTTCTTT
>-|TRBJ1-1|-|TRBV24-1
CATKYGTEAFF
TGTGCCACCAAGTATGGCACTGAAGCTTTCTTT
>-|TRBJ2-5|TRBD2|TRBV19
CASSPRTSGLQETQYF
TGTGCCAGTAGTCCTAGGACTAGCGGGCTCCAAGAGACCCAGTACTTC
>few|TRBJ2-7|-|TRBV24-1
CATSGGGTYSTGEQYF
TGTGCCACCAGTGGGGGGGGGACATACTCAACCGGCGAGCAGTACTTC
>-|TRBJ1-4|-|TRBV7-9
CASSLVVTTNEKLFF
TGTGCCAGCAGCTTGGTGGTTACAACTAATGAAAAACTGTTTTTT
>-|TRBJ1-2|-|TRBV7-2
CASSLLANYGYTF
TGTGCCAGCAGCTTACTAGCTAACTATGGCTACACCTTC
>-|TRBJ1-1|-|TRBV19
CASSILAGWNTEAFF
TGTGCCAGTAGTATTCTTGCAGGGTGGAACACTGAAGCTTTCTTT
>-|TRBJ2-7|-|TRBV18
CASSPSRGAGYEQYF
TGTGCCAGCTCACCGTCTCGGGGGGCTGGGTACGAGCAGTACTTC
>-|TRBJ2-7|TRBD2|TRBV2
CANGLAAVGLYF
TGTGCCAATGGACTAGCAGCGGTTGGGTTGTACTTC
>-|TRBJ1-1|-|TRBV7-9
CASNPRGARNTEAFF
TGTGCCAGCAACCCGCGAGGGGCTCGGAACACTGAAGCTTTCTTT
>once|TRBJ2-3|-|TRBV29-1
CSVVRQNTDTQYF
TGCAGCGTTGTCAGGCAGAACACAGATACGCAGTATTTT
>-|TRBJ1-2|TRBD1|TRBV7-9
CASSLGVQGADGYTF
TGTGCCAGCAGCTTAGGGGTACAGGGGGCCGACGGCTACACCTTC
>-|TRBJ1-4|-|TRBV6-5
CASALGGSEKLFF
TGTGCCAGCGCCTTGGGCGGTAGTGAAAAACTGTTTTTT
>-|TRBJ2-3|TRBD2|TRBV6-1
CASSGLSGTSTDTQYF
TGTGCCAGCAGTGGCCTTAGCGGGACTAGCACAGATACGCAGTATTTT
>-|TRBJ2-3|-|TRBV5-1
CASSLGADTQYF
TGCGCCAGCAGCTTAGGAGCAGATACGCAGTATTTT
>-|TRBJ2-7|TRBD2|TRBV7-2
CASSVGLAGVREQYF
TGTGCCAGCAGCGTGGGACTAGCGGGAGTGAGGGAGCAGTACTTC
>-|TRBJ1-1|-|TRBV14
CASSPRGAVNTEAFF
TGTGCCAGCAGCCCCCGTGGGGCGGTGAACACTGAAGCTTTCTTT
>-|TRBJ1-2|-|TRBV6-5
CASRREPTYGYTF
TGTGCCAGCAGGCGAGAGCCTACCTATGGCTACACCTTC
>-|TRBJ1-1|-|TRBV12-3/TRBV12-4
CASSPSMNTEAFF
TGTGCCAGCAGTCCCTCCATGAACACTGAAGCTTTCTTT
>once|TRBJ2-3|TRBD2|TRBV5-1
CASSPRTSGRVSTDTQYF
TGCGCCAGCAGCCCGAGGACTAGCGGGAGGGTTAGCACAGATACGCAGTATTTT
>-|TRBJ2-1|-|TRBV18
CASSPPAGRNEQFF
TGTGCCAGCTCACCACCGGCGGGGAGAAATGAGCAGTTCTTC
>-|TRBJ1-2|-|TRBV3-1/TRBV3-2
CASRPQGAGYGYTF
TGTGCCAGCAGACCACAGGGCGCAGGCTATGGCTACACCTTC
>-|TRBJ2-1|-|TRBV6-2/TRBV6-3
CASRPTIGTSRNEQFF
TGTGCCAGCAGACCTACTATCGGGACATCTAGGAATGAGCAGTTCTTC
>-|TRBJ1-5|-|TRBV10-3
CAISPQGAEEPQHF
TGTGCCATCAGCCCCCAGGGCGCGGAGGAGCCCCAGCATTTT
>once|TRBJ2-1|TRBD1|TRBV11-3
CASSTRGGAYYNEQFF
TGTGCCAGCAGCACACGAGGGGGCGCCTACTACAATGAGCAGTTCTTC
>-|TRBJ2-3|TRBD1|TRBV27
CASSSTTGAHTQYF
TGTGCCAGCAGTTCCACGACAGGGGCTCATACGCAGTATTTT
>-|TRBJ2-3|TRBD2|TRBV27
CASRRGTGTSGSPRDTQYF
TGTGCCAGTCGCCGTGGTACCGGGACTAGCGGGAGTCCTAGGGATACGCAGTATTTT
>-|TRBJ1-3|-|TRBV9
CASSVELAASGNTIYF
TGTGCCAGCAGCGTAGAATTGGCAGCCTCTGGAAACACCATATATTTT
>-|TRBJ2-2|-|TRBV6-1
CASSEPGRTGELFF
TGTGCCAGCAGTGAGCCAGGGCGGACCGGGGAGCTGTTTTTT
>once|TRBJ2-5|-|TRBV7-9
CASSSNTELETQYF
TGTGCCAGCAGCTCCAATACTGAATTGGAGACCCAGTACTTC
>-|TRBJ2-5|-|TRBV5-4
CASSFNRETQYF
TGTGCCAGCAGCTTCAACCGAGAGACCCAGTACTTC
>-|TRBJ2-7|TRBD1|TRBV7-8
CASSTDRGTYEQYF
TGTGCCAGCAGCACTGACAGGGGTACTTACGAGCAGTACTTC
>-|TRBJ1-2|TRBD1|TRBV3-1/TRBV3-2
CASSHQQGSYGYTF
TGTGCCAGCAGCCACCAACAGGGGAGCTATGGCTACACCTTC
>-|TRBJ2-7|-|TRBV7-2
CASREGGSSYEQYF
TGTGCCAGCAGAGAGGGGGGATCCTCCTACGAGCAGTACTTC
>-|TRBJ2-7|-|TRBV6-2/TRBV6-3
CASSYSLEGEQYF
TGTGCCAGCAGTTACTCGCTTGAAGGCGAGCAGTACTTC
>once|TRBJ1-1|TRBD1|TRBV3-1/TRBV3-2
CASSFQGVINTEAFF
TGTGCCAGCAGCTTCCAGGGGGTAATAAACACTGAAGCTTTCTTT